This T cell receptor (beta chain) was observed in a study of blood T cell repertoires in COVID-19. Study as a whole: Researchers got acute and convalescent COVID-19 samples from the United States, Italy and Spain. The cDNA or gDNA used as material had been derived from T cells, B-cell-depleted T cells, or PBMCs.

Original analysis: Nucleated cell counts were estimated from reference gene primer amplification. TCRdb's table, derived via immunoSEQ multiplex PCR, lists solely in-frame clones and lacks some. The DNA was the basis for D and trimming; V, J and clone size are from that table. The data hold roughly 120,000 clones, with around 82% observed a single time. The V and J ends lost 5 bases and 6 bases, in that order; junction bases with no gene match: 5. The germline V gene encodes CDR1 SEHNR and CDR2 FQNEAQ (reference sequence). This CDR3 is 14 amino acids long. The TCR originated in a human donor in a cohort sampled during active or convalescent COVID-19. Specimen: peripheral blood. The rearrangement joins TRBV7-9 to TRBJ1-4, with 8 bases identical to TRBD1. The CDR3 sequence is CASSAGQGDEKLFF. Written as DNA, the CDR3 is TGTGCCAGCAGCGCCGGACAGGGTGATGAAAAACTGTTTTTT.